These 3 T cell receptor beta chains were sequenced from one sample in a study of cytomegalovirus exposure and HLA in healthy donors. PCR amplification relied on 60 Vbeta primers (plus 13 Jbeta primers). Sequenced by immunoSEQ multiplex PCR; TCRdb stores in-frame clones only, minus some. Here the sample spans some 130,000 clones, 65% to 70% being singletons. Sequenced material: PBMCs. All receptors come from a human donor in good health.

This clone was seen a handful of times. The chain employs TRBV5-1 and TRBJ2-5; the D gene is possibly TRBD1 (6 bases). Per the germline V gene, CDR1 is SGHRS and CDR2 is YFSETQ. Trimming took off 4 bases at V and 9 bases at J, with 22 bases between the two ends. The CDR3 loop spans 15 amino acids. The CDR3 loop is CASSRDQDRPGAQYF. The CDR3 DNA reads TGCGCCAGCAGCCGGGACCAGGACAGACCTGGGGCCCAGTACTTC.

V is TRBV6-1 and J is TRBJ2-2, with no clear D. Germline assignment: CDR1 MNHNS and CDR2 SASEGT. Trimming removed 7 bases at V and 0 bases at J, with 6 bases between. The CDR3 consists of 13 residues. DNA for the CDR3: TGTGCCAGCACCACGGCGAACACCGGGGAGCTGTTTTTT. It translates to CASTTANTGELFF.

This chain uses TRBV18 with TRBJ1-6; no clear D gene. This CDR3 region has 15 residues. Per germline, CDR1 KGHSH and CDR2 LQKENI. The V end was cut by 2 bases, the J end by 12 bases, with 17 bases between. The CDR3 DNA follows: TGTGCCAGCTCACCAAGTAAATCTCCAGCGGTACCCCTCCACTTT. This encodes CASSPSKSPAVPLHF.